These 3 T cell receptor beta chains came from one sample sequenced in a study of blood T cell repertoires in COVID-19. Produced via immunoSEQ multiplex PCR; TCRdb's table is partial and in-frame only. The sample includes approximately 400,000 clones, 83% of them seen just once. The sample was PBMCs or T cells enriched from blood (not recorded which). The receptors originated from a woman aged 45-65 years who had recovered from COVID-19.

The chain combines TRBV18 with TRBJ1-4, with 8 nucleotides matching TRBD1. Germline CDR1 reads KGHSH; CDR2 reads LQKENI. The CDR3 runs to 17 residues. The V segment lost 3 bases and the J segment 7 bases; nucleotides outside the gene matches: 13. CDR3 amino acids: CASSPTGTGGASEKLFF. The CDR3 nucleotides are TGTGCCAGCTCACCTACCGGGACAGGAGGTGCGTCTGAAAAACTGTTTTTT.

This clone was detected a few times. The CDR3 spells CASSFDTASYSYNEQFF. CDR3 nucleotides: TGTGCCAGCAGCTTCGACACTGCTAGCTATTCCTACAATGAGCAGTTCTTC. V usage is TRBV5-4 and J usage is TRBJ2-1; tentative D call: TRBD2 (5 bases). This CDR3 is built from 17 residues. V was trimmed by 2 bases and J by 1 base, leaving 16 bases between them. In germline, CDR1 is SGHNT, CDR2 YYREEE (reference sequence).

The chain has TRBV27 and TRBJ2-2, with D tentatively TRBD1 (5 bases). The germline V gene has CDR1 MNHEY and CDR2 SMNVEV (reference sequence). Trimming shortened V by 6 bases and J by 3 bases, and 26 bases separated the two germline ends. CDR3 length equals 19 residues. The CDR3 loop is CASSPTTLVQGGYTGELFF. The CDR3 nucleotides are TGTGCCAGCAGCCCTACCACCCTTGTCCAGGGTGGATACACCGGGGAGCTGTTTTTT.